Listed below are T cell receptor beta chains from one sample, sequenced in a study of a mutant IDH1 vaccine in newly diagnosed glioma. The assay was immunoSEQ multiplex PCR, and TCRdb's table has in-frame clones only and misses some. The top ten clones hold more than 5% of a sample with tens of thousands of clones, roughly 80% of them seen once. These receptors' targets are unknown. The sample was PBMCs, taken from a glioma patient whose treatment included an IDH1 peptide vaccine. These receptors were taken from a man in his forties with glioma. Both conserved end residues are trimmed from each CDR3.

J gene | V gene | CDR3 protein
TRBJ1-5 | TRBV19 | ASSARGGDQPQH
TRBJ1-1 | TRBV5-1 | ASTKGDTEAF
TRBJ2-1 | TRBV29-1 | SVDPLGSYNEQF
TRBJ1-6 | TRBV30 | AWNGDRGSTSLH
TRBJ1-1 | TRBV5-5 | ASSYNRPPNTEAF
TRBJ1-5 | TRBV6-5 | ASSNTYRVDQPQH
TRBJ1-5 | TRBV30 | AWGEVAQPQH
TRBJ1-1 | TRBV4-1 | ASSRFFWGGPEAF
TRBJ1-1 | TRBV30 | AWTYGRTGNTEAF
TRBJ2-2 | TRBV5-4 | ASSEGLAGANTGELF
TRBJ1-6 | TRBV19 | ASSIDRGHNSPLH
TRBJ2-3 | TRBV5-1 | ASSLGSTDTQY
TRBJ1-2 | TRBV2 | ASSELKGQAARAYGYT
TRBJ2-3 | TRBV6-1 | ASSANVHGATYTDTQY
TRBJ2-7 | TRBV5-3 | ARRWEYEQY
TRBJ1-2 | TRBV6-5 | ASSPQGDGYT
TRBJ2-7 | TRBV9 | ASSVDGMGEQY
TRBJ1-3 | TRBV29-1 | SAVQGAGNTIY
TRBJ2-6 | TRBV5-4 | ASSLVWKSGANVLT
TRBJ1-6 | TRBV9 | ASSPSRGGDSPLH
TRBJ2-7 | TRBV7-9 | ASSLGGTGAQY
TRBJ2-7 | TRBV5-1 | ASSPTYRDAYEQY
TRBJ2-5 | TRBV6-1 | ASVGGAVGTQY
TRBJ2-7 | TRBV6-6 | ASSPASGFSYEQY
TRBJ1-5 | TRBV7-9 | ASSSASSNQPQH
TRBJ1-5 | TRBV12-5 | ASGWGSNQPQH
TRBJ2-7 | TRBV19 | ASSIYGTFAYEQY
TRBJ2-3 | TRBV19 | ASGTGRTDTQY
TRBJ1-6 | TRBV6-1 | ASREVRSPLH
TRBJ2-3 | TRBV5-1 | ASSLDGTSTDTQY
TRBJ1-1 | TRBV27 | ASSPKLGNTEAF
TRBJ2-1 | TRBV5-1 | ASSPLGGGGDEQF
TRBJ1-2 | TRBV5-4 | ASSLYTRERGYT
TRBJ1-1 | TRBV6-6 | ASSYTGGRVPEAF
TRBJ1-2 | TRBV29-1 | SVAGGEYGYT
TRBJ1-2 | TRBV5-4 | ASSLVGAASSYGYT
TRBJ1-6 | TRBV5-4 | ASSRTGGSNSPLH
TRBJ2-7 | TRBV7-2 | ASTTWGGAPYEQY
TRBJ1-4 | TRBV5-1 | ASSLGHRDATNEKLF
TRBJ1-6 | TRBV6-5 | ASRGDRENSPLH
TRBJ2-2 | TRBV5-1 | ASSLDGGTGELF
TRBJ1-1 | TRBV18 | ASSPNKTPNTEAF
TRBJ2-1 | TRBV7-9 | ASSFGGGSFDPSYNEQF
TRBJ1-5 | TRBV6-1 | ASSGTTGQPQH
TRBJ1-2 | TRBV7-2 | ASSLEAQVGYT
TRBJ2-7 | TRBV6-5 | ASSYLGGTGAYEQY
TRBJ2-3 | TRBV11-2 | ASSGRDTRSEPDTQY
TRBJ2-7 | TRBV5-1 | ASSLVVQPYEQY
TRBJ1-2 | TRBV7-9 | ASSLDTNYGYT
TRBJ2-3 | TRBV9 | ASSVASGFHLDTQY
TRBJ2-2 | TRBV25-1 | ASSAGGELF
TRBJ2-1 | TRBV5-1 | ASSLVVGGTGNEQF
TRBJ1-1 | TRBV5-5 | ASARGRENTEAF
TRBJ1-5 | TRBV4-1 | ASSQDFRDGQPQH
TRBJ2-2 | TRBV29-1 | SVSGNTGELF
TRBJ2-7 | TRBV5-1 | ASSRDNYEQY
TRBJ1-5 | TRBV21-1 | ARRYWTGVDQPQH
TRBJ2-7 | TRBV18 | ASSPPTNTGSYEQY
TRBJ2-7 | TRBV13 | ASSDTGTGDEQY